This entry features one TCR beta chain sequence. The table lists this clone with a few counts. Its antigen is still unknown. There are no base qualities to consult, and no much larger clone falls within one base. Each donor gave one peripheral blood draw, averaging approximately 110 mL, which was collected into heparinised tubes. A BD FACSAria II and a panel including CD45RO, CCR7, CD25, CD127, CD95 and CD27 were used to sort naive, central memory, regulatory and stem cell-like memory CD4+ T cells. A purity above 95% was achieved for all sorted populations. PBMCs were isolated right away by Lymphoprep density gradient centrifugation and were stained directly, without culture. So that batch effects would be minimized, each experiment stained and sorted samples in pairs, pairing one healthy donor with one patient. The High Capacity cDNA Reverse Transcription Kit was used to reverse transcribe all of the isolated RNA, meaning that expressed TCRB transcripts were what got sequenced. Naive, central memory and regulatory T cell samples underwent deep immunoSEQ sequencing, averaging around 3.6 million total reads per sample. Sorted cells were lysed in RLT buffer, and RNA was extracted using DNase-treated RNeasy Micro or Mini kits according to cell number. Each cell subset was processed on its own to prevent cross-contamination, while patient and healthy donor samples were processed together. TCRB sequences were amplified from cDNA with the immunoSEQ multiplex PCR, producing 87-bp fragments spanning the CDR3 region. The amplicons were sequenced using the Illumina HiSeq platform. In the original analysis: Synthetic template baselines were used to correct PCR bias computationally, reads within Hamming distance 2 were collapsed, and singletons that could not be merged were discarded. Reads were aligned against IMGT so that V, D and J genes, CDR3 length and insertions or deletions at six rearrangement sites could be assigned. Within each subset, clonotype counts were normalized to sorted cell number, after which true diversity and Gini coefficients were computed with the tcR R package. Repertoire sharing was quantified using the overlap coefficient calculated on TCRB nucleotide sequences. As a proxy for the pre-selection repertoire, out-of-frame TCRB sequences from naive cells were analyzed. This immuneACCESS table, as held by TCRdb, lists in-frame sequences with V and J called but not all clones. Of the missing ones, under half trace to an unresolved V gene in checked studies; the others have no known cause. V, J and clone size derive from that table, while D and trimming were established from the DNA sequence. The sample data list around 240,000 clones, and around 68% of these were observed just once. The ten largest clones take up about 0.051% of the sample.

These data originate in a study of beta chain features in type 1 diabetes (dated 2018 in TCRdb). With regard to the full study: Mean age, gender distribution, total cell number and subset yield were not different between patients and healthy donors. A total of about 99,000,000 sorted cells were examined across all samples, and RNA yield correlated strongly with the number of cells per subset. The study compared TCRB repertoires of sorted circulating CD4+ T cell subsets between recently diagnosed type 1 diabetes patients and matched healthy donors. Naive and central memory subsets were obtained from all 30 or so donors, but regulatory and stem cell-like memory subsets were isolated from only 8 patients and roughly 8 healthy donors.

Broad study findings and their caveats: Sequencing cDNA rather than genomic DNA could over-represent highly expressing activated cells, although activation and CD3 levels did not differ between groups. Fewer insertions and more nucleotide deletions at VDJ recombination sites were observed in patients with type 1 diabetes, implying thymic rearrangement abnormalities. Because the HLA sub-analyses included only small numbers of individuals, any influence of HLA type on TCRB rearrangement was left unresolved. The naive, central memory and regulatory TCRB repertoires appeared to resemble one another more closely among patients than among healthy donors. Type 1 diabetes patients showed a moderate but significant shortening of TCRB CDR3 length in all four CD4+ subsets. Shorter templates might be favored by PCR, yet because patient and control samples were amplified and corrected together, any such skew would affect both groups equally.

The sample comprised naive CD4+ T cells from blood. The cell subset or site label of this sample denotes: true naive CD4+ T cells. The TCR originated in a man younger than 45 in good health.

CDR3 region: CASSFDRGQTDTQYF. The DNA sequence reads TGTGCCAGCAGCTTTGACAGGGGGCAAACAGATACGCAGTATTTT. The V gene is TRBV7-9 and the J gene is TRBJ2-3; 10 bases in between match TRBD1. The germline V gene encodes CDR1 SEHNR and CDR2 FQNEAQ (reference sequence). Germline trimming amounts to 3 bases on V and 3 bases on J, with 3 as the count of junction bases outside the gene matches. The CDR3, cysteine through phenylalanine, is 15 amino acids long. CDR3 DNA is the only sequence kept; it has 45 bases, read in frame from the first base.